This TCR beta chain was recovered during a study of early T cells in non-severe SARS-CoV-2 infection. Overall study context: Chains from this unsorted whole-blood bulk RNA could not be paired.

Regarding the study as a whole: Matches to VDJdb favored anti-spike CD8 responses and missed private and CD4 specificities.

Researchers attached unique molecular identifiers to individual cDNA molecules. TCRdb ran MiXCR on the 5' RACE reads and lists one entry per CDR3 protein. Of around 26,000 distinct CDR3 sequences detected, about 4% appear once; the ten largest clones hold more than 9.5%. The length of the CDR3 is 14 residues. V was trimmed by 1 base and J by 1 base, leaving 7 bases between them. The germline CDR1 and CDR2 sequences are LNHDA and SQIVND (reference sequence). To note about this clonotype: Its matching antigen is unknown.

The chain carries TRBV19 and TRBJ2-5, with D possibly matching TRBD1 (6 bases). Sequenced sample: whole blood. The receptor was isolated from an adult who was a healthcare worker with PCR-confirmed SARS-CoV-2 infection or an uninfected control (not recorded which). The CDR3 region is CASSIGRGQETQYF. In nucleotides, the CDR3 is TGTGCCAGTAGTATAGGCAGGGGCCAAGAGACCCAGTACTTC.